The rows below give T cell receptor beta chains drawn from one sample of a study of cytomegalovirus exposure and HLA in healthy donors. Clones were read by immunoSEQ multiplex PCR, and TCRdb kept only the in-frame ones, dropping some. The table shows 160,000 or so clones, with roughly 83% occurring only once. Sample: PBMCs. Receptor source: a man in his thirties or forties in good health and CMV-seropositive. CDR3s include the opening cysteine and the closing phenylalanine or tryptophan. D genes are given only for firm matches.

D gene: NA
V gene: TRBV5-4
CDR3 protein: CASSLILGDNYGYTF

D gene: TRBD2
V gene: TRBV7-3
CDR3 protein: CASSPPLGGAAGELFF

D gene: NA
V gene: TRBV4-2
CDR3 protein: CASSQVAGVDYGAIDTQYF

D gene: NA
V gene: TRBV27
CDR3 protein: CASRRRIGGDGANVLTF

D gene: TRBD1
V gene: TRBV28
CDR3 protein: CASRRDSYSPLHF

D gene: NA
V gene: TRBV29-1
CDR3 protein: CSAEIYNEQFF

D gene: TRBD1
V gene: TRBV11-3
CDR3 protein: CASSLGGTGYEQYF

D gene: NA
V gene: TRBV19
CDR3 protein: CASSAPGYYSNQPQHF

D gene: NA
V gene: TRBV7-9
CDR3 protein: CASSGEGSATSTDTQYF

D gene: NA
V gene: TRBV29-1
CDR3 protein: CSVTRAGTYEQYF

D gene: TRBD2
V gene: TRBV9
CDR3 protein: CASSVKRESYNEQFF

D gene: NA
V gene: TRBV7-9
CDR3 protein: CASSLEGGAVEQYF

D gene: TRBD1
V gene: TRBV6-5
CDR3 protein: CASSPYRGPNYGYTF

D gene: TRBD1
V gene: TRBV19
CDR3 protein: CASSPVSRGIDTQYF

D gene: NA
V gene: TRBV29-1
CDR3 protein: CSVEDPPSSDTQYF

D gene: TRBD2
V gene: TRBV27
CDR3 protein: CASSKGLAGVKVFYEQFF

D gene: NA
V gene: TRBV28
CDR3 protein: CASSLGTHGYTF

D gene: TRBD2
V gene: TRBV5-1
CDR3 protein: CASSSAGGQGTQYF

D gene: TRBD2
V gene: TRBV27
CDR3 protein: CASTLTSGRVGGTGELFF

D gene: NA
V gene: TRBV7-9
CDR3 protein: CASSLGVGTFTYEQYF

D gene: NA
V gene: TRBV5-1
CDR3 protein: CASSWGPGTGNTIYF

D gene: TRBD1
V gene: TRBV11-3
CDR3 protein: CASRRQGAYDEQYF

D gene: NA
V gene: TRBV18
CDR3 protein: CASSPGELQETQYF

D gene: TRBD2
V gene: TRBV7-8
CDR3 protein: CASSLEAGTSVPYEQYF

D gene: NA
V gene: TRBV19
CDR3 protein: CASSIGAGSYGYTF

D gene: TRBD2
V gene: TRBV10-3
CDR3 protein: CASAGTSGRNEQFF

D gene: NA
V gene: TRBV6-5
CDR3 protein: CASSYTEGYEQYF

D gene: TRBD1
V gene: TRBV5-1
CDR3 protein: CASSIDRANYGYTF

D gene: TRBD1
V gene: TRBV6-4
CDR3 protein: CASSAFGQGNEQFF

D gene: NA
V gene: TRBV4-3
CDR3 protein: CASSQVDSPSTDTQYF

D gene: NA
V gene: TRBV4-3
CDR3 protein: CASSQGYAGGTEAFF

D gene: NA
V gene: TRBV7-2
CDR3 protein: CASSQSGAASQEPQHF

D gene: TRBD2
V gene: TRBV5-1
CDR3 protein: CASSLIVGLAGGEQYF

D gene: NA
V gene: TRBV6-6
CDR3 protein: CASSYLAEHNEQFF

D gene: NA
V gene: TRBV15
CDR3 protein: CATSREGRGGTEAFF

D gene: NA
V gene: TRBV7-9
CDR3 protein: CASRVGADTQYF

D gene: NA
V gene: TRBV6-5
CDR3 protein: CASSYAGRNEQYF

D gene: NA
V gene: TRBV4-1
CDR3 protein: CASSQDRGGNEKLFF

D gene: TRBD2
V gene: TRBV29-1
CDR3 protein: CSVDVGGGETQYF

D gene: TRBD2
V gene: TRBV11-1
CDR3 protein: CASSLDAGGETQYF

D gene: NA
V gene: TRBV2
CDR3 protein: CASSAQGETQYF

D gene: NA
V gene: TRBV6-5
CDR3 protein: CASSYSSPSPNEQFF

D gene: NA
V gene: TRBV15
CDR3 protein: CATSREELDTQYF

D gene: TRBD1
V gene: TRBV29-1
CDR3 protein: CSVEGTGAGGEQFF

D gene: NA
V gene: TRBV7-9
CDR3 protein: CASSLNPGLKILGGYTF

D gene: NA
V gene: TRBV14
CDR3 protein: CASSQGTGRINYGYTF

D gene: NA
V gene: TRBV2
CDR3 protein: CASRGSNTGELFF

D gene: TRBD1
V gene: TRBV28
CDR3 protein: CASSPTDRANTIYF

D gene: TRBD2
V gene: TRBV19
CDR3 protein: CASTGTSGDTQYF

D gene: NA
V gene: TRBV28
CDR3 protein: CASSTLPRGSHGYTF

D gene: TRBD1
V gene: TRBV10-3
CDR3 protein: CATTQGREQYF

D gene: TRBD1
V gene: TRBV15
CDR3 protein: CATSSGGHTEAFF

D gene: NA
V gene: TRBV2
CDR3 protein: CASSEGPSRTGELFF

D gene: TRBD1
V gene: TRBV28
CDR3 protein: CASSLGGTGGGETQYF

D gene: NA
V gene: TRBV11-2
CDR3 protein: CASSLDSGTEAFF

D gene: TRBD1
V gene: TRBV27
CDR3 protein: CASSLRQGADTQYF

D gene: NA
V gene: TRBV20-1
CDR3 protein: CSAGGLWEQYF

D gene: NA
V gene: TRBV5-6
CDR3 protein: CASSLGASYNEQFF

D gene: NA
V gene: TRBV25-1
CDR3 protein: CASSTLYDGNTIYF